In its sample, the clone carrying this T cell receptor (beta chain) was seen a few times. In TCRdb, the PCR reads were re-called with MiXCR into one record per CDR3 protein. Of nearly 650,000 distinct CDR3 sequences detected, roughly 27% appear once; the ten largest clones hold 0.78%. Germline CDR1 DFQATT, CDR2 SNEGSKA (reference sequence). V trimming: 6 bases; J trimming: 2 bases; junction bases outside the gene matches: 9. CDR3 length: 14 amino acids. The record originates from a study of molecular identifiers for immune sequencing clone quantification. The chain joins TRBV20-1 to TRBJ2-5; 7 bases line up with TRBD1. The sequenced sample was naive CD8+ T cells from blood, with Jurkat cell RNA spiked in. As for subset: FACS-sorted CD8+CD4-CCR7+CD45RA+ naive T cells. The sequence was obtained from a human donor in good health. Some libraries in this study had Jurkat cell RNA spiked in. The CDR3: CSALYRGWQETQYF. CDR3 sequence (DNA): TGCAGTGCCCTATACAGGGGTTGGCAAGAGACCCAGTACTTC.